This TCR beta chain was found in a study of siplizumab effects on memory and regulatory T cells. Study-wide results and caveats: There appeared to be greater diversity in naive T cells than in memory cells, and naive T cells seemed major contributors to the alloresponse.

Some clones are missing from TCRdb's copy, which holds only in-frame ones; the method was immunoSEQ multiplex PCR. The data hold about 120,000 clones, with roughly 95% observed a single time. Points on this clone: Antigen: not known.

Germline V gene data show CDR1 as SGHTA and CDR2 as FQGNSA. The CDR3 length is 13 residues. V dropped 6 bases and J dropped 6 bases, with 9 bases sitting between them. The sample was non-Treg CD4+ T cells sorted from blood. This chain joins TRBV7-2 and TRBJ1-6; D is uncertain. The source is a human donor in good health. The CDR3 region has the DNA TGTGCCAGCAGACTAAGTTCTAATTCACCCCTCCACTTT. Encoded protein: CASRLSSNSPLHF.